One sample yielded the 26 T cell receptor beta chains listed below, sequenced in a study of shared clonotypes between healthy human individuals. TCRdb keeps only in-frame clones here, not all; method: immunoSEQ multiplex PCR. The data hold 950,000 to 1,300,000 clones, with more than 60% observed a single time. Sequencing was carried out using memory CD4+ T cells sorted from blood. Noted subset: CD45RA-negative fraction. The receptors here all came from a man younger than 35 in good health.

At least ten counts were recorded for this clone. CDR3 nucleotide sequence: TGTGCCAGCAGCTTGGGAGGCGGGACTAGTGATACGCAGTATTTT. It translates to CASSLGGGTSDTQYF. The chain employs TRBV5-5 and TRBJ2-3; 8 bases line up with TRBD2. CDR1 is SGHKS, CDR2 YYEKEE, per germline (reference sequence). With 0 bases clipped from V and 6 bases from J, the junction kept 6 bases outside the gene matches. CDR3 size: 15 residues.

Regarding this clone: Distinct nucleotide sequences in the sample also encode this CDR3. The chain recombines TRBV19 with TRBJ1-2; D is possibly TRBD1 (6 bases). The CDR3 spans 14 residues. Trimming took 3 bases from V and 5 from J, leaving 13 bases between them. CDR1 and CDR2 from the germline V gene are LNHDA and SQIVND (reference sequence). The CDR3 loop reads CASSIGQGIYGYTF. CDR3 DNA sequence: TGTGCCAGTAGTATCGGGCAGGGGATATATGGCTACACCTTC.

This chain links TRBV5-1 with TRBJ2-3; D is possibly TRBD1 or TRBD2 (5 bases each). From germline, CDR1 is SGHRS and CDR2 YFSETQ. The CDR3 loop spans 15 amino acids. Trimming pared 6 bases from V and 1 base from J, leaving 15 bases between. CDR3 protein: CASTAAQGGTDTQYF. DNA for the CDR3: TGCGCCAGCACAGCCGCGCAGGGAGGCACAGATACGCAGTATTTT.

For this clone: A junction boundary mismatches the germline segment, possibly from a read error. The chain couples TRBV7-7 to TRBJ2-5, with a weak D call TRBD1 (5 bases). The CDR3 has 13 residues. Per germline, CDR1 SSHAT and CDR2 FNYEAQ (reference sequence). For the CDR3, the DNA is TGTGCTAGCAGCTTAGACAGCCAAGAGACCCAGTACTTC. Its protein product is CASSLDSQETQYF.

This clone was counted a few times. Other nucleotide sequences from this sample produce the same CDR3. The V call is TRBV18, the J call TRBJ1-1; maybe TRBD1 (5 bases). Trimming took off 3 bases at V and 1 base at J, with 9 bases between the two ends. CDR3 length equals 14 residues. Germline CDR1 KGHSH, CDR2 LQKENI. The CDR3 nucleotides are TGTGCCAGCTCACCCGGACAACAGAACACTGAAGCTTTCTTT. Translation gives CASSPGQQNTEAFF.

J is TRBJ1-6 and V is TRBV28, with a weak D call TRBD1 (6 bases). In germline, CDR1 is MDHEN, CDR2 SYDVKM. With 8 bases removed from V and 3 bases from J, the gap between germline ends came to 11 bases. The CDR3 has 14 amino acids. Here the CDR3 reads CASGDRHYNSPLHF. The CDR3 nucleotides are TGTGCCAGCGGTGACAGGCACTATAATTCACCCCTCCACTTT. Filled out from reference TRBV28 and TRBJ1-6, the complete variable domain reads DVKVTQSSRYLVKRTGEKVFLECVQDMDHENMFWYRQDPGLGLRLIYFSYDVKMKEKGDIPEGYSVSREKKERFSLILESASTNQTSMYLCASGDRHYNSPLHFGNGTRLTVT.

The chain carries TRBV5-4 and TRBJ1-1; TRBD1 matches at 8 bases. This CDR3 contains 13 residues. Germline V gives CDR1 SGHNT, CDR2 YYREEE (reference sequence). The ends lost 1 base at V and 7 bases at J; junction bases unmatched: 3. The CDR3 sequence: CASSLRQGYEAFF. In nucleotides, the CDR3 is TGTGCCAGCAGCTTGAGACAGGGGTATGAAGCTTTCTTT.

The chain uses TRBV19 and TRBJ2-1; 7 bases are a match to TRBD2. The ends lost 3 bases at V and 13 bases at J; junction bases unmatched: 6. Germline V gene data show CDR1 as LNHDA and CDR2 as SQIVND (reference sequence). The CDR3 has 12 residues. The CDR3 loop reads CASSIGRDYQFF. The CDR3 bases are TGTGCCAGTAGTATCGGACGGGACTATCAGTTCTTC.

Regarding this clone: Other DNA sequences in the sample encode the same CDR3. The chain uses TRBV18 and TRBJ2-2; possible D gene TRBD1, 6 bases. The CDR3 runs 13 residues. Germline lookup yields CDR1 KGHSH and CDR2 LQKENI. Trimming cost V 3 bases and J 6 bases, with 8 bases left between them. CDR3 amino acids: CASSPQGSGELFF. CDR3 nucleotide sequence: TGTGCCAGCTCACCCCAGGGGTCCGGGGAGCTGTTTTTT.

The table lists this clone with a few counts. The identical CDR3 is also encoded by other nucleotide sequences in the sample. This chain joins TRBV5-1 and TRBJ2-3, with D hard to call. The germline CDR1 and CDR2 sequences are SGHRS and YFSETQ. Trimming removed 4 bases at V and 1 base at J, with 10 bases between. The CDR3 is made up of 14 amino acids. Here the CDR3 reads CASSSVGGTDTQYF. As DNA, the CDR3 is TGCGCCAGCAGCAGTGTAGGAGGCACAGATACGCAGTATTTT.

The chain recombines TRBV11-3 with TRBJ2-1; D uncertain. The CDR3 contains 14 residues. Germline V gives CDR1 SGHNT, CDR2 YENEEA. V dropped 1 base and J dropped 5 bases, with 9 bases sitting between them. The CDR3 protein is CASSLGWADNEQFF. CDR3 DNA sequence: TGTGCCAGCAGCTTAGGGTGGGCTGACAATGAGCAGTTCTTC.

Notes on this clone: The same CDR3 also results from other DNA sequences found in this sample. The V and J genes are TRBV7-2 and TRBJ2-7, with 7 bases identical to TRBD2. Germline values: CDR1 SGHTA, CDR2 FQGNSA. V shed 6 bases and J 2 bases; nucleotides not matched to a gene: 7. The CDR3 contains 14 residues. CDR3 coding DNA: TGTGCCAGCAGTCACAGCGGGGCCACCTACGAGCAGTACTTC. Residues: CASSHSGATYEQYF.

This clone was recorded a few times. This chain links TRBV30 with TRBJ1-1, with TRBD1 as a possible D gene (5 bases). The CDR3 is made up of 14 amino acids. Germline V gives CDR1 GTSNPN, CDR2 SVGIG (reference sequence). The germline V and J ends were trimmed by 0 bases and 5 bases, with 13 bases remaining between them. The CDR3 DNA follows: TGTGCCTGGAGTGTACAAGGGGCGGGGACTGAAGCTTTCTTT. It specifies CAWSVQGAGTEAFF.

The V gene is TRBV6-1, the J gene TRBJ2-3; D is unresolved. The germline CDR1 and CDR2 sequences are MNHNS and SASEGT. This CDR3 comprises 13 residues. With 6 bases removed from V and 7 bases from J, the gap between germline ends came to 14 bases. The CDR3 spells CASRPPDRHTQYF. CDR3 in DNA: TGTGCCAGCAGACCCCCCGATAGGCATACGCAGTATTTT.

This clone was detected ten times or more. The V gene is TRBV5-1, the J gene TRBJ2-5, with 9 bases aligning to TRBD1. Trimming at V came to 4 bases and at J to 3 bases, leaving 10 bases not matched to a gene. Germline assignment: CDR1 SGHRS and CDR2 YFSETQ. The CDR3 consists of 16 residues. For the CDR3, the DNA is TGCGCCAGCAGCCAGGGCCAAGGGACAGGGAAAGAGACCCAGTACTTC. This gives the protein CASSQGQGTGKETQYF.

This rearrangement joins TRBV19 to TRBJ2-5; maybe TRBD2 (5 bases). Germline CDR1 and CDR2: LNHDA and SQIVND (reference sequence). Trimming took 3 bases from V and 5 from J, leaving 16 bases between them. The CDR3 spans 15 residues. The CDR3 region has the DNA TGTGCCAGTAGTATTGTGGTTGGAGGAACGGAGACCCAGTACTTC. It is translated as CASSIVVGGTETQYF.

The chain employs TRBV7-2 and TRBJ2-1; D remains unclear. The CDR3 runs to 16 residues. Looked up from germline, CDR1 is SGHTA and CDR2 is FQGNSA. The ends were cut back, 1 base at V and 3 bases at J, with 13 bases in the middle. The CDR3 nucleotides are TGTGCCAGCAGCTTAGGGGGTCCATCTCTCTACAATGAGCAGTTCTTC. Translation: CASSLGGPSLYNEQFF. Looking up the rest from reference TRBV7-2 and TRBJ2-1 gives the full variable domain: GAGVSQSPSNKVTEKGKDVELRCDPISGHTALYWYRQSLGQGLEFLIYFQGNSAPDKSGLPSDRFSAERTGGSVSTLTIQRTQQEDSAVYLCASSLGGPSLYNEQFFGPGTRLTVL.

Regarding this clone: Since a far larger clone is one base different, this is likely a read error. Other DNA variants within this sample encode the same CDR3. The chain uses TRBV6-5 and TRBJ1-2; 8 bases align to TRBD1. CDR1 and CDR2 from the germline V gene are MNHEY and SVGAGI. CDR3 length equals 13 residues. The V segment lost 6 bases and the J segment 4 bases; nucleotides outside the gene matches: 4. This CDR3 reads CASRPTGGYGYTF. The CDR3 coding sequence is TGTGCCAGCAGACCCACAGGGGGCTATGGCTACACCTTC.

This rearrangement joins TRBV10-2 to TRBJ1-5; a weak D match, TRBD1 (6 bases). Trimming removed 10 bases at V and 4 bases at J, with 14 bases between. The CDR3 consists of 13 residues. Germline loops: CDR1 WSHSY, CDR2 SAAADI. As DNA, the CDR3 is TGCGCCACTGGGCGACAGGTTAATCAGCCCCAGCATTTT. Translating gives CATGRQVNQPQHF.

The chain combines TRBV18 with TRBJ2-7; 8 nucleotides line up with TRBD2. The CDR3 is made up of 14 amino acids. CDR1 and CDR2 from the germline V gene are KGHSH and LQKENI. Unmatched junction bases numbered 9, after V lost 6 bases and J lost 5 bases. In DNA, the CDR3 is TGTGCCAGCTCGGGGGGGACTAGTTCCCACGAGCAGTACTTC. Amino acid sequence: CASSGGTSSHEQYF.

This chain uses TRBV7-9 with TRBJ2-3; 8 bases fit TRBD2. Germline-derived CDR1 and CDR2 are SEHNR and FQNEAQ (reference sequence). V was clipped by 5 bases and J by 2 bases; unmatched bases: 3. This CDR3 contains 14 residues. CDR3 amino acids: CASSRGGSTDTQYF. DNA of the CDR3: TGTGCCAGCAGCCGCGGGGGGTCCACAGATACGCAGTATTTT.

The chain couples TRBV4-1 to TRBJ2-6; D might be TRBD1 or TRBD2, each matching 5 bases. The V end lost 4 bases, the J end lost 0 bases, and 10 bases lay between the germline ends. CDR3 length equals 16 residues. From germline, CDR1 is MGHRA and CDR2 YSYEKL. The CDR3 sequence is CASSLEGRSGANVLTF. CDR3 coding DNA: TGCGCCAGCAGCCTAGAGGGGCGCTCTGGGGCCAACGTCCTGACTTTC.

As concerns this clone: Other nucleotide sequences in the sample specify the same CDR3. The rearrangement links TRBV5-1 to TRBJ2-3; 7 nucleotides line up with TRBD2. The V gene's germline CDR1 is SGHRS and CDR2 YFSETQ. The CDR3 has 13 amino acids. The J segment lost 1 base and the V segment lost 5 bases, leaving 1 base of the junction unmatched. The CDR3 loop reads CASSRGGTDTQYF. The CDR3 nucleotides are TGCGCCAGCAGTCGGGGGGGCACAGATACGCAGTATTTT.

This chain links TRBV9 with TRBJ2-6; the D is unclear. Trimming took 4 bases from V and 0 from J, leaving 14 bases between them. Per the germline V gene, CDR1 is SGDLS and CDR2 is YYNGEE. The CDR3 extends over 17 amino acids. The DNA of the CDR3 is TGTGCCAGCAGCCTCCGCCCGTGGCTCTCTGGGGCCAACGTCCTGACTTTC. This translates into CASSLRPWLSGANVLTF.

The chain has TRBV19 and TRBJ2-2; D may correspond to TRBD1 or TRBD2 (5 bases each). CDR1 and CDR2 from the germline V gene are LNHDA and SQIVND (reference sequence). V dropped 2 bases and J dropped 6 bases, with 13 bases sitting between them. The CDR3 is 15 amino acids. The CDR3 DNA sequence: TGTGCCAGTAGTATATCTGAGGGGATTGCCGGGGAGCTGTTTTTT. Protein product: CASSISEGIAGELFF.

This clone has just a few counts. J is TRBJ1-1 and V is TRBV10-3, with D hard to call. V lost 6 bases and J 2 bases, leaving 10 bases between the germline ends. Germline V gene sequence: CDR1 ENHRY, CDR2 SYGVKD. This CDR3 comprises 13 residues. The CDR3 bases are TGTGCCATCAGGGGCCGGATAAACACTGAAGCTTTCTTT. It is translated as CAIRGRINTEAFF.